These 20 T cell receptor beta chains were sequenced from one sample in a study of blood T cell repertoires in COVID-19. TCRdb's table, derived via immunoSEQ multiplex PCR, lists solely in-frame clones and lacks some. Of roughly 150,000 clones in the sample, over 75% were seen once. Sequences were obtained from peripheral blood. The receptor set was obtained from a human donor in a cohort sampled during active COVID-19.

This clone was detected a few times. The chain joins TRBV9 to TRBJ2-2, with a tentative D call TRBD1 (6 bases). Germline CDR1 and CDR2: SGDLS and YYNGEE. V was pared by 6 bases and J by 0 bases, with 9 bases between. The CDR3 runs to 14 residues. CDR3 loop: CASNQGTNTGELFF. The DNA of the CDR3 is TGTGCCAGCAACCAGGGGACGAACACCGGGGAGCTGTTTTTT.

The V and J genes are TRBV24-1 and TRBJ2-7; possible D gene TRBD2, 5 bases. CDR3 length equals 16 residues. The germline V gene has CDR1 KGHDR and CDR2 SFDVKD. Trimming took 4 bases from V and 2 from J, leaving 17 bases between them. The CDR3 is CATSDPTAAGPYEQYF. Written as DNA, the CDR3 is TGTGCCACCAGTGACCCTACGGCCGCGGGTCCCTACGAGCAGTACTTC.

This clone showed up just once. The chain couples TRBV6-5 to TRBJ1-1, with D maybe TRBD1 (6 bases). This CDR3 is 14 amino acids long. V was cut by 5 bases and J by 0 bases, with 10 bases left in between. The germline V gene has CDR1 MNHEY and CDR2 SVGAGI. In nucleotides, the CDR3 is TGTGCCAGCAGTACCAAGGGGGTGAACACTGAAGCTTTCTTT. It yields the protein CASSTKGVNTEAFF.

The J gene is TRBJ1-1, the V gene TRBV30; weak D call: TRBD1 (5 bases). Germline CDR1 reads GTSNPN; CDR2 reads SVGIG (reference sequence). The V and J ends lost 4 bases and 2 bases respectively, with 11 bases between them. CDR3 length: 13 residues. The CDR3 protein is CAWIAGFNTEAFF. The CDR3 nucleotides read TGTGCCTGGATTGCAGGGTTCAACACTGAAGCTTTCTTT.

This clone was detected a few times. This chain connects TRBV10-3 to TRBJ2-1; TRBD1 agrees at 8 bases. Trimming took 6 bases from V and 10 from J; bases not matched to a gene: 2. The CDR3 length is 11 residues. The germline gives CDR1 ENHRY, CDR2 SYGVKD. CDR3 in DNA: TGTGCCATCAGATGGACAGGGGAGCAGTTCTTC. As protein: CAIRWTGEQFF.

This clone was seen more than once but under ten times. CDR3 bases: TGCAGCGTTGAGGGGACAGGGACGACTGAAGCTTTCTTT. Its protein is CSVEGTGTTEAFF. This chain uses TRBV29-1 with TRBJ1-1; 9 bases agree with TRBD1. The V segment lost 3 bases and the J segment 5 bases; nucleotides outside the gene matches: 4. Per the germline V gene, CDR1 is SQVTM and CDR2 is ANQGSEA. The CDR3 spans 13 residues.

The CDR3, as DNA: TGTGCCAGCAGCCAAGTAGCCGCTTCACCCCTCCACTTT. Translated, it gives CASSQVAASPLHF. The rearrangement links TRBV14 to TRBJ1-6, with no clear D. Trimming left V 1 base short and J 9 bases short, with 7 bases between. The CDR3 totals 13 residues. CDR1 SGHDN and CDR2 FVKESK come from the germline V gene.

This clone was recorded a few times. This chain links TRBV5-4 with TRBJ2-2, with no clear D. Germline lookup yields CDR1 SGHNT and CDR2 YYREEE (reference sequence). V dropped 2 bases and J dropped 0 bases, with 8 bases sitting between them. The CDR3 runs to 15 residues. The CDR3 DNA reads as TGTGCCAGCAGCTTTGAGTTCGCGAACACCGGGGAGCTGTTTTTT. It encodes CASSFEFANTGELFF.

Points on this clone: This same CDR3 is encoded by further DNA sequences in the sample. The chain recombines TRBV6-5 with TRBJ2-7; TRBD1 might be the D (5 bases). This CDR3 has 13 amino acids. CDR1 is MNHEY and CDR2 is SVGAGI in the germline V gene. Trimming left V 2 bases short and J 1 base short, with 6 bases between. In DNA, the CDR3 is TGTGCCAGCAGTTACGACAGTTCCTACGAGCAGTACTTC. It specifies CASSYDSSYEQYF.

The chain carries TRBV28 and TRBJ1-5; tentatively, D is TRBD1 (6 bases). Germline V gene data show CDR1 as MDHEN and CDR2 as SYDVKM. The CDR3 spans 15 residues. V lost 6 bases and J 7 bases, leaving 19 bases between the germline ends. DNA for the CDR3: TGTGCCAGCAGCCGGGGAGGGGGGCGCGGGCAGCCCCAGCATTTT. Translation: CASSRGGGRGQPQHF.

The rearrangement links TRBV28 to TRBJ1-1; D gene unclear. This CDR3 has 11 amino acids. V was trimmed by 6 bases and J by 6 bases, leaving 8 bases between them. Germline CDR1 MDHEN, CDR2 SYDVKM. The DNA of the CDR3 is TGTGCCAGCAGGGGCTGGGCTGAAGCTTTCTTT. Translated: CASRGWAEAFF.

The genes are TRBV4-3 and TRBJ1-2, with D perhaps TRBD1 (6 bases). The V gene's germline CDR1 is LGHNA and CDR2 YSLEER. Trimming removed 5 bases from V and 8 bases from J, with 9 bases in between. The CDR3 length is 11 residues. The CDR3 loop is CASSGRGGYTF. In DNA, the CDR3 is TGCGCCAGCAGCGGTAGGGGGGGCTACACCTTC.

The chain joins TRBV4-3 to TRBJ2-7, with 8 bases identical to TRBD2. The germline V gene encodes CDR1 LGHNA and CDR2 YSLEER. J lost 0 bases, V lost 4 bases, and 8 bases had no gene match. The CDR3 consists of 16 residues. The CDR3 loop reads CASSLTTSGYSYEQYF. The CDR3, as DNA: TGCGCCAGCAGCCTTACCACTAGCGGATACTCCTACGAGCAGTACTTC.

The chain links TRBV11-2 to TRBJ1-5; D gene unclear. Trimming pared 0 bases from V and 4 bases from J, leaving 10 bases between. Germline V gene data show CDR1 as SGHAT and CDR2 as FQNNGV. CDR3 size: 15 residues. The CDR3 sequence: CASSLDDGSNQPQHF. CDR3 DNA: TGTGCCAGCAGCTTAGATGATGGGAGTAATCAGCCCCAGCATTTT.

CDR3 nucleotides: TGTGCCAGCAGCTTTAGAGGCCGTCAGTACTTC. Its protein product is CASSFRGRQYF. J is TRBJ2-4 and V is TRBV7-9; the D is unclear. This CDR3 is built from 11 residues. The germline gives CDR1 SEHNR, CDR2 FQNEAQ (reference sequence). V was shortened by 3 bases and J by 12 bases, with 9 bases between the two germline ends. Variable domain in full (rest from reference TRBV7-9 and TRBJ2-4): DTGVSQNPRHKITKRGQNVTFRCDPISEHNRLYWYRQTLGQGPEFLTYFQNEAQLEKSRLLSDRFSAERPKGSFSTLEIQRTEQGDSAMYLCASSFRGRQYFGAGTRLSVL.

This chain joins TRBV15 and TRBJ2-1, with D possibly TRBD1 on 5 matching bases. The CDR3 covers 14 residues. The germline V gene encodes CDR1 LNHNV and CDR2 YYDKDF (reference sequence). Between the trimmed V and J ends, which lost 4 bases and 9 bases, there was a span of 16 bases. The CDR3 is CATSTPKGRFEQFF. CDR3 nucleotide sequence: TGTGCCACCAGCACCCCCAAGGGGCGTTTTGAGCAGTTCTTC.

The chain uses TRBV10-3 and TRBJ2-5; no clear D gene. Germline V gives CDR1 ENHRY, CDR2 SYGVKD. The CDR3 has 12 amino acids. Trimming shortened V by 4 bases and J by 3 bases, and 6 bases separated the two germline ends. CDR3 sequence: CAISGGEETQYF. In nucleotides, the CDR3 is TGTGCCATCAGTGGCGGAGAAGAGACCCAGTACTTC.

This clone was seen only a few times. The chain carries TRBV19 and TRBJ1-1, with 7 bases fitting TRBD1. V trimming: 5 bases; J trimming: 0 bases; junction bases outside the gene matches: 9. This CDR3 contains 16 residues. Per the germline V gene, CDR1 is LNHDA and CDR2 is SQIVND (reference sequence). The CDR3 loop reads CASSAPDRTLNTEAFF. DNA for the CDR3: TGTGCCAGTAGTGCGCCGGACAGGACATTGAACACTGAAGCTTTCTTT.

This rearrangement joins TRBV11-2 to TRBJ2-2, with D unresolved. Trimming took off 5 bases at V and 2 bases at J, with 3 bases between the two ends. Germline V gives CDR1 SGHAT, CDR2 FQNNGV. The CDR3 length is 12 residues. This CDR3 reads CASSLNTGELFF. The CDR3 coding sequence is TGTGCCAGCAGCCTAAACACCGGGGAGCTGTTTTTT. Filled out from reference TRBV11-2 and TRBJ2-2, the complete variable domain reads EAGVAQSPRYKIIEKRQSVAFWCNPISGHATLYWYQQILGQGPKLLIQFQNNGVVDDSQLPKDRFSAERLKGVDSTLKIQPAKLEDSAVYLCASSLNTGELFFGEGSRLTVL.

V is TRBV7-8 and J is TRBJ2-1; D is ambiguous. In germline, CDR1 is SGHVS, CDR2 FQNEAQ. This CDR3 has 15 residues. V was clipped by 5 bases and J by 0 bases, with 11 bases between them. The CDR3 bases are TGTGCCAGCAGCCGAGACGGGTACTCCTACAATGAGCAGTTCTTC. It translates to CASSRDGYSYNEQFF.